These T cell receptor beta chains were read from a single sample in a study of patients and donors after allogeneic stem cell transplantation. MiXCR, run by TCRdb on the RT-PCR reads, gives a single entry per CDR3 protein. The sample records about a million distinct CDR3 sequences, more than 15% being singletons. The specimen sequenced was blood, either unsorted or a sorted T cell fraction (not recorded which). The receptor set was obtained from a human donor who was either an allogeneic HSCT recipient or a stem cell or donor lymphocyte infusion donor (not recorded which). It is not recorded whose cells these are; they may come from a transplant donor. Both conserved end residues are part of each CDR3. Fields, in order: V gene, D gene, J gene, CDR3 length, clone size, CDR3 protein, CDR3 DNA. A D gene is named only where the DNA matches it firmly. Clone size, where shown, is once, few, many, or a class for clones that have expanded.

V: TRBV20-1
D: -
J: TRBJ2-3
length: 13
size: few
CDR3: CSARLTATDTQYF
DNA: TGCAGTGCTAGGCTGACAGCCACAGATACGCAGTATTTT

V: TRBV13
D: -
J: TRBJ1-1
length: 15
size: few
CDR3: CASSLEGRAGTEAFF
DNA: TGTGCCAGCAGCTTAGAAGGTAGGGCGGGCACTGAAGCTTTCTTT

V: TRBV12-3/TRBV12-4
D: -
J: TRBJ2-5
length: 16
size: -
CDR3: CASSPALRGPQETQYF
DNA: TGTGCCAGCAGTCCAGCCCTACGGGGGCCCCAAGAGACCCAGTACTTC

V: TRBV10-3
D: -
J: TRBJ2-7
length: 17
size: -
CDR3: CAISESSLGDNNYEQYF
DNA: TGTGCCATCAGTGAGTCGAGTTTGGGGGACAACAACTACGAGCAGTACTTC

V: TRBV29-1
D: TRBD2
J: TRBJ2-7
length: 12
size: -
CDR3: CSVASGFYEQYF
DNA: TGCAGCGTTGCTAGCGGGTTCTACGAGCAGTACTTC

V: TRBV20-1
D: -
J: TRBJ1-5
length: 14
size: few
CDR3: CSATGLTSNQPQHF
DNA: TGCAGTGCTACAGGCCTTACTAGCAATCAGCCCCAGCATTTT

V: TRBV29-1
D: TRBD1
J: TRBJ1-2
length: 13
size: -
CDR3: CSVRQGGEDGYTF
DNA: TGCAGCGTACGACAGGGTGGCGAGGATGGCTACACCTTC

V: TRBV24-1
D: -
J: TRBJ2-3
length: 15
size: few
CDR3: CATSDPTPSTDTQYF
DNA: TGTGCCACCAGTGACCCTACCCCTAGCACAGATACGCAGTATTTT

V: TRBV7-8
D: -
J: TRBJ2-5
length: 15
size: -
CDR3: CASSLARGVGETQYF
DNA: TGTGCCAGCAGCTTAGCGAGGGGAGTGGGAGAGACCCAGTACTTC

V: TRBV6-1
D: -
J: TRBJ1-2
length: 13
size: few
CDR3: CASKGGGYYGYTF
DNA: TGTGCCAGTAAGGGAGGGGGATACTATGGCTACACCTTC

V: TRBV20-1
D: TRBD2
J: TRBJ2-2
length: 15
size: -
CDR3: CSASPSGRGTGELFF
DNA: TGCAGTGCCTCCCCTAGCGGGAGGGGCACCGGGGAGCTGTTTTTT

V: TRBV9
D: -
J: TRBJ2-7
length: 12
size: -
CDR3: CASSVDQGEQYF
DNA: TGTGCCAGCAGCGTAGACCAAGGGGAGCAGTACTTC

V: TRBV20-1
D: -
J: TRBJ2-1
length: 15
size: few
CDR3: CSATRFAGSPYEQFF
DNA: TGCAGTGCTACTCGGTTTGCGGGCTCCCCCTATGAGCAGTTCTTC

V: TRBV5-4
D: -
J: TRBJ2-2
length: 15
size: few
CDR3: CASSSFAPGTGELFF
DNA: TGTGCCAGCAGTTCGTTCGCCCCGGGGACCGGGGAGCTGTTTTTT

V: TRBV20-1
D: -
J: TRBJ1-2
length: 15
size: few
CDR3: CSAPNEGPEIYGYTF
DNA: TGCAGTGCCCCCAACGAGGGACCTGAGATCTATGGCTACACCTTC

V: TRBV5-1
D: -
J: TRBJ2-7
length: 13
size: many
CDR3: CASSLQETYEQYF
DNA: TGCGCCAGCAGTTTGCAGGAAACCTACGAGCAGTACTTC

V: TRBV21-1
D: -
J: TRBJ2-7
length: 16
size: few
CDR3: CASSESGGRPSYEQYF
DNA: TGTGCCAGCAGCGAAAGCGGGGGTCGCCCCTCCTACGAGCAGTACTTC

V: TRBV20-1
D: -
J: TRBJ2-7
length: 12
size: -
CDR3: CSARGDIDEQYF
DNA: TGCAGTGCTAGGGGGGACATAGACGAGCAGTACTTC

V: TRBV6-2/TRBV6-3
D: -
J: TRBJ1-6
length: 13
size: few
CDR3: CASRTAQNSPLHF
DNA: TGTGCCAGCAGGACAGCACAAAATTCACCCCTCCACTTT

V: TRBV27
D: TRBD2
J: TRBJ2-7
length: 17
size: few
CDR3: CASSFRPSAGRAYEQYF
DNA: TGTGCCAGCAGTTTCCGCCCCTCGGCAGGGAGGGCCTACGAGCAGTACTTC

V: TRBV20-1
D: -
J: TRBJ2-1
length: 14
size: few
CDR3: CSASKGANDNEQFF
DNA: TGCAGTGCTAGCAAGGGAGCGAATGACAATGAGCAGTTCTTC

V: TRBV20-1
D: -
J: TRBJ1-5
length: 15
size: -
CDR3: CSAPSGGSSNQPQHF
DNA: TGCAGTGCTCCGAGCGGCGGGTCAAGCAATCAGCCCCAGCATTTT

V: TRBV10-3
D: -
J: TRBJ2-3
length: 14
size: -
CDR3: CAISESDGKGSQYF
DNA: TGTGCCATCAGTGAATCGGACGGTAAGGGCTCGCAGTATTTT

V: TRBV5-5
D: -
J: TRBJ2-7
length: 13
size: -
CDR3: CASSFIRRYEQYF
DNA: TGTGCCAGCAGCTTTATCAGGAGATACGAGCAGTACTTC

V: TRBV5-1
D: -
J: TRBJ1-1
length: 14
size: few
CDR3: CASSPSTGSGEAFF
DNA: TGCGCCAGCAGCCCGAGTACAGGGTCTGGTGAAGCTTTCTTT

V: TRBV11-2
D: -
J: TRBJ2-2
length: 14
size: few
CDR3: CASSSLRGAGELFF
DNA: TGTGCCAGCAGCTCCCTTCGCGGGGCCGGGGAGCTGTTTTTT

V: TRBV23-1
D: -
J: TRBJ2-1
length: 15
size: -
CDR3: CASSLGTPPYNEQFF
DNA: TGCGCCAGCAGTTTGGGGACCCCCCCCTACAATGAGCAGTTCTTC

V: TRBV27
D: -
J: TRBJ2-2
length: 15
size: -
CDR3: CASRSSQGNTGELFF
DNA: TGTGCCAGCAGATCGTCACAGGGGAACACCGGGGAGCTGTTTTTT

V: TRBV20-1
D: TRBD2
J: TRBJ2-2
length: 17
size: few
CDR3: CSARDAGTSGRTGELFF
DNA: TGCAGTGCTAGAGATGCGGGGACTAGCGGGAGAACCGGGGAGCTGTTTTTT

V: TRBV5-1
D: -
J: TRBJ2-5
length: 12
size: many
CDR3: CASSVSAETQYF
DNA: TGCGCCAGCAGCGTTTCAGCGGAGACCCAGTACTTC